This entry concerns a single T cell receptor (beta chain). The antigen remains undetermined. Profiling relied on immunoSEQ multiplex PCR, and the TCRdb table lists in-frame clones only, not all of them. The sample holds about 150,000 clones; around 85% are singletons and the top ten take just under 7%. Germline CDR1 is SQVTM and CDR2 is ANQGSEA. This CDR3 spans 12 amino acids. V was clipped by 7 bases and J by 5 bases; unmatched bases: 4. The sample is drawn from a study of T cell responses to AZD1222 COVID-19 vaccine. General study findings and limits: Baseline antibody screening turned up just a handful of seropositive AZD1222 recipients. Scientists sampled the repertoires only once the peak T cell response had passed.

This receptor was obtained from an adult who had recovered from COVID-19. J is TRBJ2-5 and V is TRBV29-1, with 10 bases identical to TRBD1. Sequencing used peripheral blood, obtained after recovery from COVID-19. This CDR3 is CSAGQGGETQYF. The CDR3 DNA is TGCAGCGCTGGACAGGGGGGTGAGACCCAGTACTTC.